The source of this TCR beta chain is a study of cytomegalovirus exposure and HLA in healthy donors. Sequencing used immunoSEQ multiplex PCR; TCRdb keeps in-frame clones, though not all of them. The table lists some 130,000 clones, 85% to 90% of them singletons. The CDR3 length is 15 residues. The germline CDR1 and CDR2 sequences are SGHTA and FQGNSA. Trimming took 5 bases from V and 0 from J, leaving 10 bases between them. Study findings and constraints: Cytomegalovirus association was listed for roughly 160 TCR beta chains.

This clone was counted only a few times. Its antigen is as yet unknown. Sequencing was done on a sample of PBMCs. The V and J genes are TRBV7-2 and TRBJ2-2, with D tentatively TRBD1 (5 bases). This sequence originates from a man between 18 and 35 years old in good health and CMV-seronegative. In nucleotides, the CDR3 is TGTGCCAGCAGCCCCCGGACATCGAACACCGGGGAGCTGTTTTTT. Amino acid sequence: CASSPRTSNTGELFF. Full variable domain (rest looked up from reference TRBV7-2 and TRBJ2-2): GAGVSQSPSNKVTEKGKDVELRCDPISGHTALYWYRQSLGQGLEFLIYFQGNSAPDKSGLPSDRFSAERTGGSVSTLTIQRTQQEDSAVYLCASSPRTSNTGELFFGEGSRLTVL.